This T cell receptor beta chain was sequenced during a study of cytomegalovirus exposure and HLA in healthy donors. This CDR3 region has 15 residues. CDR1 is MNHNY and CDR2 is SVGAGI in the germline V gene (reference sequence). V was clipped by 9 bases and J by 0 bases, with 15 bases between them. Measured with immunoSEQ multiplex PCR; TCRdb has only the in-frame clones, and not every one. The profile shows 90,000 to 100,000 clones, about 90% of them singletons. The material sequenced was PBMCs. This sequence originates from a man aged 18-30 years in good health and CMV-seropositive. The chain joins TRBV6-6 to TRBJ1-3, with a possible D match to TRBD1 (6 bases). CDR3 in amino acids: CASRSTGHSGNTIYF. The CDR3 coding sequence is TGTGCCAGTCGATCGACAGGCCACTCTGGAAACACCATATATTTT.